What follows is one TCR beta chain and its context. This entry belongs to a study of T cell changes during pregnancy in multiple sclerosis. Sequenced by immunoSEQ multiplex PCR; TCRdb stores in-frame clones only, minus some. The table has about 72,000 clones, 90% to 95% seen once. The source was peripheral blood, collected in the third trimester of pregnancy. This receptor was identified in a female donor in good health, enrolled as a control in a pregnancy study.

The DNA for the CDR3 is TGCGCCAGCGGACTACGACTAGCGGGATCATACGAGCAGTACTTC. This encodes CASGLRLAGSYEQYF. J is TRBJ2-7 and V is TRBV5-1, with 11 positions matching TRBD2. Germline CDR1 reads SGHRS; CDR2 reads YFSETQ. Trimming cost V 7 bases and J 4 bases; bases outside gene matches: 10. This CDR3 region has 15 residues.